These T cell receptor beta chains were read from a single sample in a study of T cells in Graves' hyperthyroidism and ophthalmopathy. Via MiXCR, TCRdb re-called the multiplex PCR reads, giving one row per CDR3 protein. The table includes a few hundred thousand distinct CDR3 sequences, around 19% detected once. The sequencing input was blood. The receptors derive from a man aged 35 to 55 with Graves' hyperthyroidism. CDR3s include the opening cysteine and the closing phenylalanine or tryptophan.

V gene	J gene	CDR3 protein
TRBV7-9	TRBJ1-1	CASSVMGEDTEAFF
TRBV2	TRBJ1-1	CASSEARLQGEAFF
TRBV15	TRBJ1-1	CATSRDGGPTTEAFF
TRBV7-2	TRBJ1-5	CASSGDVSRPQHF
TRBV4-2	TRBJ1-3	CASSQERWTAGNTIYF
TRBV11-1	TRBJ1-3	CASSFTGAGNTIYF
TRBV11-3	TRBJ2-1	CASSLERAVDEQFF
TRBV5-8	TRBJ2-7	CASSLALGQGEDEQYF
TRBV6-1	TRBJ1-5	CASSTGEFNQPQHF
TRBV6-2/TRBV6-3	TRBJ1-5	CAATPDRIGQPQHF
TRBV9	TRBJ1-6	CASSETGMDNSPLHF
TRBV12-3/TRBV12-4	TRBJ1-2	CASSPTGSYGYTF